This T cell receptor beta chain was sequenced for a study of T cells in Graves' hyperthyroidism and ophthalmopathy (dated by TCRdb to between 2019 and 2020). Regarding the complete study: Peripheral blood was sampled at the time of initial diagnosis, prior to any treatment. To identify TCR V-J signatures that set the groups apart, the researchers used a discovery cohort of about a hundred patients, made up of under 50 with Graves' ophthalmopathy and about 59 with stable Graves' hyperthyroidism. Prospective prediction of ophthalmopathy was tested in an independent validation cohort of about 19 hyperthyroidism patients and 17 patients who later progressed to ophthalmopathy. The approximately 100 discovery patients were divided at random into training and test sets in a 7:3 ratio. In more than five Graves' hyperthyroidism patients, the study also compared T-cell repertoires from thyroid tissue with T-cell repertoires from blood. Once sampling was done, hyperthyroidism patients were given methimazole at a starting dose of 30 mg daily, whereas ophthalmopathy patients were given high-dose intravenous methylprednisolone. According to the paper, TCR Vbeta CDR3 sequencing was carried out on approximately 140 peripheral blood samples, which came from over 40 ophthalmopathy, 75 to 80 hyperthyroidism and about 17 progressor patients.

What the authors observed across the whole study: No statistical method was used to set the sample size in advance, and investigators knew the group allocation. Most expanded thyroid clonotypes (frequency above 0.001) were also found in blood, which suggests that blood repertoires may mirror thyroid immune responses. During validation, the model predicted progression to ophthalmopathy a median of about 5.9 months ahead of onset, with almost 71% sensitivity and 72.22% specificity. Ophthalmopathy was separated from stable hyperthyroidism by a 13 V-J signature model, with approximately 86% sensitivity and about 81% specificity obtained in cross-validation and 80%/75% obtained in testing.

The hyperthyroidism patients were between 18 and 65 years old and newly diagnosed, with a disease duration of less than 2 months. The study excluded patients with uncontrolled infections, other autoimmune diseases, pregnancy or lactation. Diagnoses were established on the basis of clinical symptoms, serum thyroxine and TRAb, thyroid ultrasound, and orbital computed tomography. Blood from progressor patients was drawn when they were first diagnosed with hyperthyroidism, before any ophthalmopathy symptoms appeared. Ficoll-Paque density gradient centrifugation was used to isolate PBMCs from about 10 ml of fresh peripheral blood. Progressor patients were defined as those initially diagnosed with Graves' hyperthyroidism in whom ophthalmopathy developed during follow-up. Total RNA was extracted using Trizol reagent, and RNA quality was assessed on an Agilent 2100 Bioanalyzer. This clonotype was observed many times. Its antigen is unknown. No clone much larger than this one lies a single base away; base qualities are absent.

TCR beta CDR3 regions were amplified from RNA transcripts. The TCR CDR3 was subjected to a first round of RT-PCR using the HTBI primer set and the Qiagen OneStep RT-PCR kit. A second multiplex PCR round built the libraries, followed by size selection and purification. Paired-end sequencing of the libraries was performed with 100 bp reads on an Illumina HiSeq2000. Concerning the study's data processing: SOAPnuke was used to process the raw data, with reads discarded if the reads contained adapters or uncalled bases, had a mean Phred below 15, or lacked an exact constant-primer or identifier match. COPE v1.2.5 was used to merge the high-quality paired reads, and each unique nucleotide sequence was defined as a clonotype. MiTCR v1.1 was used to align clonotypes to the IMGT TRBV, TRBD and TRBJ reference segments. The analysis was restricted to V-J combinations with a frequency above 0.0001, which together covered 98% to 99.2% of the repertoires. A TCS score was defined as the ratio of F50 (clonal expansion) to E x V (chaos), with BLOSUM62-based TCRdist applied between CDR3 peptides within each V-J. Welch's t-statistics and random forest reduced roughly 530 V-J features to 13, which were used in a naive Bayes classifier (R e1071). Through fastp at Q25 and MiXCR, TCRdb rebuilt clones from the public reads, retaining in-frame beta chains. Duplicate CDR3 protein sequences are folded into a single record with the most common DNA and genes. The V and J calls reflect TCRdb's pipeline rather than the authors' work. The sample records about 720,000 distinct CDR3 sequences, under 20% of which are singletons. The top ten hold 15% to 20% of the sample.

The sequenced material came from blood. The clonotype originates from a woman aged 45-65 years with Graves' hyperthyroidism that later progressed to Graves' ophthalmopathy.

The CDR3 loop reads CASSRDTRGGTEAFF. At the DNA level, the sequence is TGTGCCAGCAGTCGGGACACCCGAGGGGGCACTGAAGCTTTCTTT. The V and J segments used are TRBV12-3 or TRBV12-4 and TRBJ1-1, with TRBD1 perhaps the D gene, on 6 matching bases. Deletion took 5 bases off V and 4 bases off J, with a span of 17 bases between the germline ends. The CDR3 spans 15 residues, from the cysteine through the phenylalanine. This entry keeps only the CDR3 DNA: 45 bases, framed from base 1.